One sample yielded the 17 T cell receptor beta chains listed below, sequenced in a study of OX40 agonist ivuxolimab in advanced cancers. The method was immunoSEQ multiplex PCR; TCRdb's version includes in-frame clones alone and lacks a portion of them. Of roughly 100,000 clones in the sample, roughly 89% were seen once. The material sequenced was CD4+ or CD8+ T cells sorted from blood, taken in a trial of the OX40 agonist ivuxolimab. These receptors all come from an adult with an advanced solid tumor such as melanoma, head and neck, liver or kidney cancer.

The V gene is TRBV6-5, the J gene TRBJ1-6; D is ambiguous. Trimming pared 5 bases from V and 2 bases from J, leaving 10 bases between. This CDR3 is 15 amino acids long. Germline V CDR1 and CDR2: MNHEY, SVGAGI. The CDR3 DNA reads TGTGCCAGCAGTGCGACTCAGGCCTATAATTCACCCCTCCACTTT. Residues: CASSATQAYNSPLHF.

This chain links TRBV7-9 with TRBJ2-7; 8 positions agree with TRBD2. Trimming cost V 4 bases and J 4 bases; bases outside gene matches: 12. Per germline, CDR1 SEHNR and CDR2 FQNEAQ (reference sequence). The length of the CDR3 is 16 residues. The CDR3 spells CASSYYEGGRSYEQYF. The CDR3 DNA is TGTGCCAGCAGCTATTACGAGGGCGGGAGGAGTTACGAGCAGTACTTC.

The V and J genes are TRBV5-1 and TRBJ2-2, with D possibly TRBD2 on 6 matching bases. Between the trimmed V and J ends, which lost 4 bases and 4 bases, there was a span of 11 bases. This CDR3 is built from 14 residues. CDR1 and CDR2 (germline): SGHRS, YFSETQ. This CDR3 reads CASSPGGVTGELFF. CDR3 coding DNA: TGCGCCAGCAGCCCAGGAGGGGTCACCGGGGAGCTGTTTTTT.

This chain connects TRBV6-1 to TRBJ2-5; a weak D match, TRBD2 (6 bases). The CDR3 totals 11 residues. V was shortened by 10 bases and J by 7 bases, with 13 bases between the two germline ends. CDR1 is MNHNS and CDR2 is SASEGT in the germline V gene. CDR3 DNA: TGTGCCACGACGTGGCGGGGGACCCAGTACTTC. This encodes CATTWRGTQYF.

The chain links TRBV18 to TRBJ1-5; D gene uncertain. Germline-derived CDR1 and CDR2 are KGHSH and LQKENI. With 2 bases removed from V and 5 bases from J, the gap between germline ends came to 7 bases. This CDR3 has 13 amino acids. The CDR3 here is CASSPMADQPQHF. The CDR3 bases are TGTGCCAGCTCACCAATGGCGGATCAGCCCCAGCATTTT.

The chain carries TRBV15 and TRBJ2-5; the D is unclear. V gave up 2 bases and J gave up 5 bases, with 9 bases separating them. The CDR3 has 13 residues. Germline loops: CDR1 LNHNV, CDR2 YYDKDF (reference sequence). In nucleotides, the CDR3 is TGTGCCACCAGCAGACGAGATGCGGAGACCCAGTACTTC. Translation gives CATSRRDAETQYF.

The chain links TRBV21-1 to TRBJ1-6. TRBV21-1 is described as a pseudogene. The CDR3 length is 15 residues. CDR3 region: CASSTQGGVGSPLHF. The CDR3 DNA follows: TGTGCCAGCAGTACCCAGGGGGGGGTAGGATCACCCCTCCACTTT.

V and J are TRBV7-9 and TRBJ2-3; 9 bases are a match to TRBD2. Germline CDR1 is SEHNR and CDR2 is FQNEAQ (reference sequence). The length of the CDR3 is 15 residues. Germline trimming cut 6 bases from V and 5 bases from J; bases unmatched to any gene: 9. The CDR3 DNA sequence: TGTGCCAGCAGTCTTAGCGGGAGCCGAGGAGATACGCAGTATTTT. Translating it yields CASSLSGSRGDTQYF.

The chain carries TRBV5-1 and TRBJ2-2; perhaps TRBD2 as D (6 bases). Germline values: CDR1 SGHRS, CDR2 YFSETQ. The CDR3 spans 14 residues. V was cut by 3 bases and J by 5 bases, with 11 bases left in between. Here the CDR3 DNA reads TGCGCCAGCAGCTCGATAGCGGTAACCGGGGAGCTGTTTTTT. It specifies CASSSIAVTGELFF.

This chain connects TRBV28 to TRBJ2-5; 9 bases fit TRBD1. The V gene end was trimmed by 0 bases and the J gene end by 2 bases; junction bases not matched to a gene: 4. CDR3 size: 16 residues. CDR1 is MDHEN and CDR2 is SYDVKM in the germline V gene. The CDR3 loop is CASSLWGTGTQETQYF. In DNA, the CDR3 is TGTGCCAGCAGTTTATGGGGGACAGGGACGCAAGAGACCCAGTACTTC.

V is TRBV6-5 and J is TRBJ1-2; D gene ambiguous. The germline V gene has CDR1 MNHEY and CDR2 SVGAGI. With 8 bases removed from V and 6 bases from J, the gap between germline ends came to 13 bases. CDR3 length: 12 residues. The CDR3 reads CASEDPTHGYTF. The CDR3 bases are TGTGCCAGCGAGGACCCAACCCATGGCTACACCTTC.

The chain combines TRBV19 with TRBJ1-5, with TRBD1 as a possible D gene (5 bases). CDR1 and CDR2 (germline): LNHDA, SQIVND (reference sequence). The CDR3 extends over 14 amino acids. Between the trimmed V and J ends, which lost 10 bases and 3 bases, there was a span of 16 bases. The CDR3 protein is CATRGRASNQPQHF. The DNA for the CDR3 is TGTGCCACTAGGGGCAGGGCCTCCAATCAGCCCCAGCATTTT. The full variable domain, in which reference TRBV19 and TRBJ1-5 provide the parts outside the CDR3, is DGGITQSPKYLFRKEGQNVTLSCEQNLNHDAMYWYRQDPGQGLRLIYYSQIVNDFQKGDIAEGYSVSREKKESFPLTVTSAQKNPTAFYLCATRGRASNQPQHFGDGTRLSIL.

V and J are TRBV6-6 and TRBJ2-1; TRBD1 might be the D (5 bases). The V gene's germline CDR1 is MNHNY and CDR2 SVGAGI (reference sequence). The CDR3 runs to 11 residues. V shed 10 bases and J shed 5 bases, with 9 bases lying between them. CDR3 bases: TGTGCCATACGACAGAACAATGAGCAGTTCTTC. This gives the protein CAIRQNNEQFF.

The CDR3 is CAWSAGRGNQPQHF. CDR3 DNA sequence: TGTGCCTGGAGTGCCGGTAGGGGGAATCAGCCCCAGCATTTT. The rearrangement uses TRBV30 and TRBJ1-5; D is perhaps TRBD1 (6 bases). V lost 1 base, J lost 4 bases, and 11 bases lay in between. The CDR3 contains 14 residues. CDR1 is GTSNPN, CDR2 SVGIG, per germline (reference sequence).

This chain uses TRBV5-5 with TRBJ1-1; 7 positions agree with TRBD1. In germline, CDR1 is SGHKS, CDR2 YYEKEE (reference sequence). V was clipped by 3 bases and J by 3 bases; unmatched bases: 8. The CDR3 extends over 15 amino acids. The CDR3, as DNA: TGTGCCAGCAGCTCGTTCGACAGGGCGGACACTGAAGCTTTCTTT. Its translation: CASSSFDRADTEAFF.

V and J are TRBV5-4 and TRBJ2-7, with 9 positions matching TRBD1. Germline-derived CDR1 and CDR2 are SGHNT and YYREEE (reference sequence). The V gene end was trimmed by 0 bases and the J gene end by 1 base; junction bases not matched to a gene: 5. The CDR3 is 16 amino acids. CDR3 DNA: TGTGCCAGCAGCTTGGGTGCCGGGACAGGGTCCTACGAGCAGTACTTC. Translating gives CASSLGAGTGSYEQYF.

CDR3 DNA: TGTGCCAGTAGTACCCAGGGGGCGATGTATCAGCCCCAGCATTTT. The encoded protein is CASSTQGAMYQPQHF. The chain is built from TRBV19 and TRBJ1-5; 8 bases line up with TRBD1. CDR1 is LNHDA and CDR2 is SQIVND in the germline V gene (reference sequence). J gave up 5 bases and V 4 bases, and 7 bases lay outside the gene matches. The CDR3 length is 15 residues.